This T cell receptor beta chain derives from a study of cytomegalovirus exposure and HLA in healthy donors. As regards this clone: Its antigen is as yet unknown.

Use of 60 Vbeta and 13 Jbeta primers characterized the PCR. Profiling relied on immunoSEQ multiplex PCR, and the TCRdb table lists in-frame clones only, not all of them. The sample has roughly 200,000 clones, 80% seen once. Findings and caveats of the study: Per published accounts, TCR beta sequences correctly predicted the HLA-A and HLA-B alleles of most subjects. As a later analysis showed, a missense DCLRE1C variant was linked to trimming of TCR beta V- and J-genes.

Germline V lookup: CDR1 MNHEY, CDR2 SVGAGI. There are 15 residues in the CDR3. The germline V and J ends were trimmed by 0 bases and 4 bases, with 12 bases remaining between them. Sequencing was done on a sample of PBMCs. This receptor was identified in a boy between 10 and 17 years old in good health and CMV-seronegative. This chain uses TRBV6-5 with TRBJ2-5; maybe TRBD1 (5 bases). CDR3: CASSYSWGRGETQYF. The CDR3 DNA is TGTGCCAGCAGTTACTCTTGGGGAAGGGGAGAGACCCAGTACTTC.